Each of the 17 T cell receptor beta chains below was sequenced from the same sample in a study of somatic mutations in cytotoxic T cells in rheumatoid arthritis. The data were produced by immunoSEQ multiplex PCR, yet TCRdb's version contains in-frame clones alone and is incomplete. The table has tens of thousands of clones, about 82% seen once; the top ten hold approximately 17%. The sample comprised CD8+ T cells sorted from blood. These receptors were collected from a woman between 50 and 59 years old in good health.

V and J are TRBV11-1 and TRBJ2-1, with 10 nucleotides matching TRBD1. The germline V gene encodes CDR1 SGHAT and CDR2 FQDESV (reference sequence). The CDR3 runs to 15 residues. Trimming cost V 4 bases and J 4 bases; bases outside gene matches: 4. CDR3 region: CASSSGQGDYNEQFF. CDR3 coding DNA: TGTGCCAGCAGCTCCGGACAGGGGGATTACAATGAGCAGTTCTTC.

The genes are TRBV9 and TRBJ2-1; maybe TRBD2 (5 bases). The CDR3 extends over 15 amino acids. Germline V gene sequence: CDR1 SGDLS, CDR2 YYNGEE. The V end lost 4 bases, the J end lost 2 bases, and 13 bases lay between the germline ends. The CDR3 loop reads CASSNRGQAYNEQFF. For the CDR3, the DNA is TGTGCCAGCAGCAACCGAGGGCAAGCCTACAATGAGCAGTTCTTC.

The CDR3 reads CASSVAPTTAGTSGANVLTF. The CDR3 DNA sequence: TGTGCCAGCAGCGTAGCTCCAACGACAGCGGGGACCTCTGGGGCCAACGTCCTGACTTTC. This chain joins TRBV9 and TRBJ2-6, with 7 bases matching TRBD2. The CDR3 covers 20 residues. The junction had 12 bases not matched to a gene; V was cut back by 0 bases and J by 0 bases. Looked up from germline, CDR1 is SGDLS and CDR2 is YYNGEE.

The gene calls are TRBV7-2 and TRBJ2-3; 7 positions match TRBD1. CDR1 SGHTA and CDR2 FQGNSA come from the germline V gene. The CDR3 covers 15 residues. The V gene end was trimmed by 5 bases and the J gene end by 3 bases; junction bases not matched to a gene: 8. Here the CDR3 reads CASSHMTGSTDTQYF. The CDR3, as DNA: TGTGCCAGCAGCCACATGACAGGGAGTACAGATACGCAGTATTTT.

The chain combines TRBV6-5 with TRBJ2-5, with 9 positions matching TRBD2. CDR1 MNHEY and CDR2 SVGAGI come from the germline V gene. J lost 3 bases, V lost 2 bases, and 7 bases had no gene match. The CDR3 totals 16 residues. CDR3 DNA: TGTGCCAGCAGTTACACCGCCCTAGCGGGGAAAGAGACCCAGTACTTC. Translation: CASSYTALAGKETQYF.

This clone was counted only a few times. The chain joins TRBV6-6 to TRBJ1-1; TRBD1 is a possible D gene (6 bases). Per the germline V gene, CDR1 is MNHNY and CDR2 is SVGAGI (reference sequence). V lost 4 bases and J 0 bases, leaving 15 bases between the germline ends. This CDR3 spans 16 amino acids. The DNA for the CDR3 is TGTGCCAGCAGTTCGCCCATGGACAGAGTGAACACTGAAGCTTTCTTT. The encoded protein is CASSSPMDRVNTEAFF.

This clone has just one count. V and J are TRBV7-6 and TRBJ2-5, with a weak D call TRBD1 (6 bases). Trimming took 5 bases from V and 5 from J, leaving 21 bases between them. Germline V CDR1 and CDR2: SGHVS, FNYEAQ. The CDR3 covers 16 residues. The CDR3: CASSQEGGFYAETQYF. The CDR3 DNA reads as TGTGCCAGCAGCCAAGAAGGGGGTTTTTACGCGGAGACCCAGTACTTC. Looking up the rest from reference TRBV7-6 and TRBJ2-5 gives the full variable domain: GAGVSQSPRYKVTKRGQDVALRCDPISGHVSLYWYRQALGQGPEFLTYFNYEAQQDKSGLPNDRFSAERPEGSISTLTIQRTEQRDSAMYRCASSQEGGFYAETQYFGPGTRLLVL.

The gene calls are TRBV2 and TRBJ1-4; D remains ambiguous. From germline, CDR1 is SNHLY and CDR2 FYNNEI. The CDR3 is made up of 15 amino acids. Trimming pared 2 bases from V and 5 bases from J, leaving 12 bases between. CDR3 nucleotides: TGTGCCAGCAGTGAATCCCAAACGGCGAATGAAAAACTGTTTTTT. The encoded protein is CASSESQTANEKLFF.

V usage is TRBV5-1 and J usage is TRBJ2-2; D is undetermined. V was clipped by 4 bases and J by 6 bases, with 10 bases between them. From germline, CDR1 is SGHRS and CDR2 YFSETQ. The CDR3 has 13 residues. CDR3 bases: TGCGCCAGCAGCCCCCCCGGATCCGGGGAGCTGTTTTTT. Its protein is CASSPPGSGELFF.

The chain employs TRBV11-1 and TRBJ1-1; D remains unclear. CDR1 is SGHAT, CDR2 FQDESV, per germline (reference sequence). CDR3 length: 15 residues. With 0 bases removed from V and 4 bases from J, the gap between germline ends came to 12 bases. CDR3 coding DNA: TGTGCCAGCAGCTTAGCAGGGTTGGGCAGCACTGAAGCTTTCTTT. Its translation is CASSLAGLGSTEAFF.

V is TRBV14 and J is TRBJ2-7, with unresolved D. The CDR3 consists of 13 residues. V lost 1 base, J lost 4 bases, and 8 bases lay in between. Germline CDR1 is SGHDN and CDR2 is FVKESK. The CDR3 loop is CASSQVSGYEQYF. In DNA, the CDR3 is TGTGCCAGCAGCCAAGTGTCCGGTTACGAGCAGTACTTC.

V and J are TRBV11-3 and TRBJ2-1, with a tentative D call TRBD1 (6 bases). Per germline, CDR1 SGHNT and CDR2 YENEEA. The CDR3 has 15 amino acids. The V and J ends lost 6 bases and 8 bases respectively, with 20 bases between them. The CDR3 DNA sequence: TGTGCCAGCAGTCACGGGCCAGGGTCAGGGGATGAGCAGTTCTTC. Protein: CASSHGPGSGDEQFF.

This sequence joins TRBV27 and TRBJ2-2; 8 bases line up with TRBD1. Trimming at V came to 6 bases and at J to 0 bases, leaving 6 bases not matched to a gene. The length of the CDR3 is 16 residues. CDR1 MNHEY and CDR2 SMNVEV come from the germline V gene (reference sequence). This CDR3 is CASSPDRASNTGELFF. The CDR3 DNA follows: TGTGCCAGCAGCCCGGACAGGGCATCGAACACCGGGGAGCTGTTTTTT.

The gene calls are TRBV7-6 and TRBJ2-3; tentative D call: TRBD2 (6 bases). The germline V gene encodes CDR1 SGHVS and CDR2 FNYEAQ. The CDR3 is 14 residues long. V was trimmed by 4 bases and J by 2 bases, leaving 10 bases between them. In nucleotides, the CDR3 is TGTGCCAGCAGCTCCTGGACTACCACAGATACGCAGTATTTT. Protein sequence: CASSSWTTTDTQYF. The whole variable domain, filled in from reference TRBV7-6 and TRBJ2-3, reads GAGVSQSPRYKVTKRGQDVALRCDPISGHVSLYWYRQALGQGPEFLTYFNYEAQQDKSGLPNDRFSAERPEGSISTLTIQRTEQRDSAMYRCASSSWTTTDTQYFGPGTRLTVL.

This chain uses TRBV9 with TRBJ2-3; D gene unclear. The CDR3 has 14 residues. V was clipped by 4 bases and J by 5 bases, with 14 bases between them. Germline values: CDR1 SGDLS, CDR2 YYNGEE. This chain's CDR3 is CASSPPQAQDTQYF. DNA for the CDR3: TGTGCCAGCAGCCCCCCCCAAGCCCAAGATACGCAGTATTTT.

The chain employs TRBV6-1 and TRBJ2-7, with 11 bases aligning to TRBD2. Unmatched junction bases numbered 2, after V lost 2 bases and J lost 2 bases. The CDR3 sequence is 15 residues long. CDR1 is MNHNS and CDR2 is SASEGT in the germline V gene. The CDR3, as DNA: TGTGCCAGCAGTGAATCACTAGCGGGGGCCTACGAGCAGTACTTC. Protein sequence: CASSESLAGAYEQYF.

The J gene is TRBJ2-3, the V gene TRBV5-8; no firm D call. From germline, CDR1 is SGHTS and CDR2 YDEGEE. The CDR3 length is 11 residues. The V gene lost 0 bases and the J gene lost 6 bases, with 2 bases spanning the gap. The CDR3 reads CASSLDDTQYF. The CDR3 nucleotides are TGTGCCAGCAGCTTGGATGATACGCAGTATTTT. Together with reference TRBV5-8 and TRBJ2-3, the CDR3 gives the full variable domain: EAGVTQSPTHLIKTRGQQATLRCSPISGHTSVYWYQQALGLGLQFLLWYDEGEERNRGNFPPRFSGRQFPNYSSELNVNALELEDSALYLCASSLDDTQYFGPGTRLTVL.